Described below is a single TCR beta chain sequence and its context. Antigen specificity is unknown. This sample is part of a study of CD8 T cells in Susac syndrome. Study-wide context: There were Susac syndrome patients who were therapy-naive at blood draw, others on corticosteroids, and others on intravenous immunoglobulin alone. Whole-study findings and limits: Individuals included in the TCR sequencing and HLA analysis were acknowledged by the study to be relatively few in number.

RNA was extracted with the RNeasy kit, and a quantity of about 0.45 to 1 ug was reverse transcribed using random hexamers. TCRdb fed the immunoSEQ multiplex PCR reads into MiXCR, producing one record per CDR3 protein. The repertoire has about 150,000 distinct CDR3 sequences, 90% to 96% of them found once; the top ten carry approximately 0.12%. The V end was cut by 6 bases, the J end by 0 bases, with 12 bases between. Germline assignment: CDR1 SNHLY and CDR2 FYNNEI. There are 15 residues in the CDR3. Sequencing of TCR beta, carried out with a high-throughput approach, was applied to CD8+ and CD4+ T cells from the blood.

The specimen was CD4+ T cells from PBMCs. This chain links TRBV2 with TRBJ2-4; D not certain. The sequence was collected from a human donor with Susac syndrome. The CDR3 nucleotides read TGTGCCAGCAGCGAACTTGGCACAGCCAAAAACATTCAGTACTTC. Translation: CASSELGTAKNIQYF.